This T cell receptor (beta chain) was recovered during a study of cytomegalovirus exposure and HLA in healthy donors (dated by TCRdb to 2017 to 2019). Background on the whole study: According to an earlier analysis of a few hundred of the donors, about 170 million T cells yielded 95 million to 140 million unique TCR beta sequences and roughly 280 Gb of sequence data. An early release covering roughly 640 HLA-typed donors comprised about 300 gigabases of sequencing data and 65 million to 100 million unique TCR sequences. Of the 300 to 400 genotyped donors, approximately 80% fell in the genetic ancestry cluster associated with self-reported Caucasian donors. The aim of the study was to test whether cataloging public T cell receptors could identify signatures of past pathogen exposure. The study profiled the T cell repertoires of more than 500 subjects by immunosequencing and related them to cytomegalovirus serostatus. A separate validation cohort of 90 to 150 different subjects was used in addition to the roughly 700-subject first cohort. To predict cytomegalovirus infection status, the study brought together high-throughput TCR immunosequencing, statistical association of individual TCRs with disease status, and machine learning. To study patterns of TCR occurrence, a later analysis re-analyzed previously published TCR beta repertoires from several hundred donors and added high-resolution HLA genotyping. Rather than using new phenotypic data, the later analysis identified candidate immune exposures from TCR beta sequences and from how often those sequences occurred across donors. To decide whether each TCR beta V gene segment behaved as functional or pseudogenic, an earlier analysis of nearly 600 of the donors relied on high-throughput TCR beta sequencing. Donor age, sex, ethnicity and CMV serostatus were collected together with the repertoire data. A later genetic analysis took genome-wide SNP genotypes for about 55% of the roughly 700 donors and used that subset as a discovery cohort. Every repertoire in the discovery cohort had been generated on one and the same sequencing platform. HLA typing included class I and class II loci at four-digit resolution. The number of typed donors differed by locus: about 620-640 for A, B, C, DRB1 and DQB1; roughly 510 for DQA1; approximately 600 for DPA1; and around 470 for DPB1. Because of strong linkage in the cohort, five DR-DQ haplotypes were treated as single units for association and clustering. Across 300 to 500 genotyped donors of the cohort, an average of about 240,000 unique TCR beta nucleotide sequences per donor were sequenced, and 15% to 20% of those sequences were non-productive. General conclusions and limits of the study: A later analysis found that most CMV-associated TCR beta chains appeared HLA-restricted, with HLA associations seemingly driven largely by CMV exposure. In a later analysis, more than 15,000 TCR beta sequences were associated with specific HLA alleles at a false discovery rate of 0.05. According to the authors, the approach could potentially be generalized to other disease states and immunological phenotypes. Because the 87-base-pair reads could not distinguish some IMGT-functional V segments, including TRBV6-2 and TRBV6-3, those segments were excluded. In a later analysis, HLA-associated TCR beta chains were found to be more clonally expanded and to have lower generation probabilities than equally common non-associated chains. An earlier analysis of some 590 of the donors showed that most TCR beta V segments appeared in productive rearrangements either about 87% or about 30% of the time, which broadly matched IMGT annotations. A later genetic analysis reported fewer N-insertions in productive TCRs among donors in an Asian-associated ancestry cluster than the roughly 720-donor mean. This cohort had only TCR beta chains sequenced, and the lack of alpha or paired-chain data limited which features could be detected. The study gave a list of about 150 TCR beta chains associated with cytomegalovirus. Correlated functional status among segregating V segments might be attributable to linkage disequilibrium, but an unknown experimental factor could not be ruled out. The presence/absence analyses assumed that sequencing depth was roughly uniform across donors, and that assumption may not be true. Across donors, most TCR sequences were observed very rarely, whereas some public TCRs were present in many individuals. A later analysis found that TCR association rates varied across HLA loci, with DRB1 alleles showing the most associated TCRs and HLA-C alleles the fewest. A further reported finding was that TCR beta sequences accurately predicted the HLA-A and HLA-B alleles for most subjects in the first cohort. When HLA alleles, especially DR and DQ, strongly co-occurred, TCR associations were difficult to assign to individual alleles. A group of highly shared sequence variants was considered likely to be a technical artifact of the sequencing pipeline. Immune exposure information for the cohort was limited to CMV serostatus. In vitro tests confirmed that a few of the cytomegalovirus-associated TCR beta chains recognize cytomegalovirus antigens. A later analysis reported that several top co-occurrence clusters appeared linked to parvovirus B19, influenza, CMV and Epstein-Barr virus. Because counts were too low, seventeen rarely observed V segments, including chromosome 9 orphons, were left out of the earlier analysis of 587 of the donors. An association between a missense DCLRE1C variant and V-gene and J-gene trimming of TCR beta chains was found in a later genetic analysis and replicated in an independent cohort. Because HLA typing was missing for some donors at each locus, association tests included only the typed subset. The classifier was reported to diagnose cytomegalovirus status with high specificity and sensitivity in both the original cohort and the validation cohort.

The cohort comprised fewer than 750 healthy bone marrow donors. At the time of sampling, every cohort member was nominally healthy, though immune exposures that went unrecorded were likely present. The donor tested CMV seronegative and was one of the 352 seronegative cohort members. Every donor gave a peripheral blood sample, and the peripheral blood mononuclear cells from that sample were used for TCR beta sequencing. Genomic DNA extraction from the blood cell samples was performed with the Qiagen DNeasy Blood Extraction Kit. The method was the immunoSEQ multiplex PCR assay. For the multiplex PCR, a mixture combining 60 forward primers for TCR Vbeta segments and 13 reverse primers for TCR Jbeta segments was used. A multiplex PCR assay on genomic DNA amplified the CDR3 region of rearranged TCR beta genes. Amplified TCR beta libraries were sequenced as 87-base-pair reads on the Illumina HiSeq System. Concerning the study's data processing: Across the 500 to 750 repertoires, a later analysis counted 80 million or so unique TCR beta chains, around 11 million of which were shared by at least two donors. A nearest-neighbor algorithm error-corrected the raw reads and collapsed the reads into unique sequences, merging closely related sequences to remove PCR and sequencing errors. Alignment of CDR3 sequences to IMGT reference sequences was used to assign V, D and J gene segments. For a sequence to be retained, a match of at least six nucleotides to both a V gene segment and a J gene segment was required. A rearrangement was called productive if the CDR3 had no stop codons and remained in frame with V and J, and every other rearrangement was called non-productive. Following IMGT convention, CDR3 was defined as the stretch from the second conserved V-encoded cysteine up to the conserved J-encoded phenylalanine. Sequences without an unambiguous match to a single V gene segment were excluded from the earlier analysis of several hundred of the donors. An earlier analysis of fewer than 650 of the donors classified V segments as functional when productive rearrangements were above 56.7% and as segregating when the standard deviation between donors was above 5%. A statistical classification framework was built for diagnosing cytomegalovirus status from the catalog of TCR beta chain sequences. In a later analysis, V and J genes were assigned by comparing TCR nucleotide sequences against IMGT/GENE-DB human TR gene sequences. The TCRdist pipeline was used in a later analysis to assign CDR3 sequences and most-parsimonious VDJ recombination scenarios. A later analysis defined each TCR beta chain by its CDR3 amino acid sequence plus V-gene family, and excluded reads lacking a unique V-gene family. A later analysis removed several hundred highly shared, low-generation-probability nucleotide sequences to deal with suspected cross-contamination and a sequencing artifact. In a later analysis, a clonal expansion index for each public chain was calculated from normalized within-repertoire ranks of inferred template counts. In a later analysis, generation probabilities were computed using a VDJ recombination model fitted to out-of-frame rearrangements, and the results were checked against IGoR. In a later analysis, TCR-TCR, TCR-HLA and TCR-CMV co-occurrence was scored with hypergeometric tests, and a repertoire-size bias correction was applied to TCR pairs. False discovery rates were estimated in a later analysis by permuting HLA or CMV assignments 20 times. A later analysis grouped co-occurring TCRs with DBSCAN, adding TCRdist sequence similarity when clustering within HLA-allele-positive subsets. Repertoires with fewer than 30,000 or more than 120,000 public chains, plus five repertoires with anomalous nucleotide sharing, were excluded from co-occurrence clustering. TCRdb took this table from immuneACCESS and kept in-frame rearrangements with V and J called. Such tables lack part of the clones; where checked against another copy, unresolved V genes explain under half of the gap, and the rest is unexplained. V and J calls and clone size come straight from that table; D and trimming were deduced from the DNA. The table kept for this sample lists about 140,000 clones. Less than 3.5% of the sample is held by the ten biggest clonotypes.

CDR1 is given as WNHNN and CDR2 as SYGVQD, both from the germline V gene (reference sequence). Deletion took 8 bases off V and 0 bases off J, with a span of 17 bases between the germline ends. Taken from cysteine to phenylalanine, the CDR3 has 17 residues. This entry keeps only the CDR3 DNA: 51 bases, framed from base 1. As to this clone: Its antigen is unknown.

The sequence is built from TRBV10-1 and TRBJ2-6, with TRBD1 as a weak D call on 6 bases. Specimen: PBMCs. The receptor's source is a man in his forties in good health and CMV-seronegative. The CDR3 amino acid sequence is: CASGDRIQSSGANVLTF. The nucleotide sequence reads TGCGCCAGCGGCGACAGGATCCAGAGCTCTGGGGCCAACGTCCTGACTTTC.